Following are 17 T cell receptor beta chains from one sample sequenced in a study of spatial heterogeneity in lung cancer. One entry per CDR3 protein results from TCRdb running MiXCR on the 5' RACE reads. This repertoire shows approximately 56,000 distinct CDR3 sequences, about 7.4% found once; its top ten account for 35%. Time point here: blood at routine non-recurrence follow-up after resection. The sequenced material consisted of unsorted whole RNA from tumor, nontumor lung or frozen PBMC. The sequenced sample was PBMCs, obtained at follow-up. These receptors all come from a female donor with early-stage non-small cell lung cancer.

The rearrangement joins TRBV7-6 to TRBJ2-2, with a tentative D call TRBD1 (5 bases). CDR1 and CDR2 from the germline V gene are SGHVS and FNYEAQ. CDR3 length: 14 amino acids. The V end lost 5 bases, the J end lost 6 bases, and 13 bases lay between the germline ends. CDR3 region: CASSARTRPGELFF. The CDR3 region has the DNA TGTGCCAGCAGCGCCCGGACAAGGCCCGGGGAGCTGTTTTTT.

This clonotype was seen only a few times. The J gene is TRBJ1-2, the V gene TRBV6-2 or TRBV6-3; D uncertain. The CDR3 covers 14 residues. Germline V lookup: CDR1 MNHEY, CDR2 SVGEGT. The germline V and J ends were trimmed by 6 bases and 4 bases, with 15 bases remaining between them. The CDR3, as DNA: TGTGCCAGCAGACCGACCGGAGGAACCTATGGCTACACCTTC. As protein: CASRPTGGTYGYTF.

This clonotype was recorded at least ten times. The chain carries TRBV27 and TRBJ2-2, with 10 bases that match TRBD1. The CDR3 is 16 residues long. Germline V gene lookup returns CDR1 MNHEY and CDR2 SMNVEV (reference sequence). The J segment lost 6 bases and the V segment lost 8 bases, leaving 12 bases of the junction unmatched. CDR3 sequence (DNA): TGTGCCAGCTATAAACTGGGACAGGGGAAAGCCGGGGAGCTGTTTTTT. Amino acid sequence: CASYKLGQGKAGELFF.

This clonotype was observed a handful of times. This rearrangement joins TRBV10-2 to TRBJ2-3; 7 positions match TRBD2. CDR3 size: 17 residues. V lost 1 base and J lost 3; bases outside the gene matches: 10. Germline assignment: CDR1 WSHSY and CDR2 SAAADI. CDR3 region: CASSEFHLTGGTDTQYF. The CDR3 nucleotides are TGCGCCAGCAGTGAGTTCCATCTCACCGGGGGGACAGATACGCAGTATTTT.

This clonotype was recorded many times. The rearrangement joins TRBV20-1 to TRBJ1-1, with D uncertain. Germline loops: CDR1 DFQATT, CDR2 SNEGSKA (reference sequence). The CDR3 is 13 residues long. The germline V and J ends were trimmed by 5 bases and 4 bases, with 14 bases remaining between them. In DNA form, the CDR3 reads TGCAGTGCTCGCACATCCCTGGGCACTGAAGCTTTCTTT. It codes for CSARTSLGTEAFF.

This chain uses TRBV12-3 or TRBV12-4 with TRBJ1-5; 8 nucleotides agree with TRBD1. This CDR3 spans 14 amino acids. The V and J ends lost 5 bases and 5 bases, in that order; junction bases with no gene match: 5. CDR3 bases: TGTGCCAGCAGTCTACAGACAGGGGATCAGCCCCAGCATTTT. It specifies CASSLQTGDQPQHF.

The chain carries TRBV2 and TRBJ1-5, with 8 bases identical to TRBD1. The CDR3 runs 11 residues. Unmatched junction bases numbered 2, after V lost 5 bases and J lost 11 bases. Germline CDR1 and CDR2: SNHLY and FYNNEI. CDR3 amino acids: CASSTGGAQHF. The CDR3 nucleotides are TGTGCCAGCAGTACAGGGGGAGCCCAGCATTTT. The full variable domain, completed using reference TRBV2 and TRBJ1-5, is EPEVTQTPSHQVTQMGQEVILRCVPISNHLYFYWYRQILGQKVEFLVSFYNNEISEKSEIFDDQFSVERPDGSNFTLKIRSTKLEDSAMYFCASSTGGAQHFGDGTRLSIL.

This clonotype came up a few times. The chain has TRBV24-1 and TRBJ2-7; TRBD2 might be the D (5 bases). CDR3 length: 13 amino acids. The V gene's germline CDR1 is KGHDR and CDR2 SFDVKD. V shed 5 bases and J shed 7 bases, with 14 bases lying between them. In DNA, the CDR3 is TGTGCCACCAGTGCTCGGGATTTGGGTGAGCAGTACTTC. Translated, it gives CATSARDLGEQYF.

This clonotype was recorded many times. This chain joins TRBV11-1 and TRBJ2-3; D is undetermined. Trimming removed 2 bases from V and 3 bases from J, with 6 bases in between. This CDR3 contains 13 residues. Germline CDR1 and CDR2: SGHAT and FQDESV (reference sequence). The CDR3 protein is CASSLMMTDTQYF. DNA for the CDR3: TGTGCCAGCAGCTTAATGATGACAGATACGCAGTATTTT. The full variable domain, rest sourced from reference TRBV11-1 and TRBJ2-3, is EAEVAQSPRYKITEKSQAVAFWCDPISGHATLYWYRQILGQGPELLVQFQDESVVDDSQLPKDRFSAERLKGVDSTLKIQPAELGDSAMYLCASSLMMTDTQYFGPGTRLTVL.

This clonotype was counted at least ten times. The V gene is TRBV20-1, the J gene TRBJ2-1; TRBD2 might be the D (5 bases). CDR1 DFQATT and CDR2 SNEGSKA come from the germline V gene (reference sequence). The CDR3 is 15 residues long. With 3 bases removed from V and 0 bases from J, the gap between germline ends came to 12 bases. The CDR3 loop reads CSASPADFSYNEQFF. CDR3 bases: TGCAGTGCTAGTCCGGCGGACTTCTCCTACAATGAGCAGTTCTTC.

This clonotype has just a few counts. The chain carries TRBV7-9 and TRBJ2-7; 11 bases line up with TRBD1. The CDR3 has 15 residues. The ends lost 2 bases at V and 5 bases at J; junction bases unmatched: 5. Germline CDR1 reads SEHNR; CDR2 reads FQNEAQ (reference sequence). The CDR3 DNA reads TGTGCCAGCAGCTTAACCGGGACAGGGGGGGACGAGCAGTACTTC. It yields the protein CASSLTGTGGDEQYF.

Many counts were recorded for this clonotype. The chain has TRBV4-1 and TRBJ1-1; D remains unclear. Trimming shortened V by 4 bases and J by 0 bases, and 9 bases separated the two germline ends. The CDR3 is made up of 14 amino acids. CDR1 MGHRA and CDR2 YSYEKL come from the germline V gene. The CDR3 region has the DNA TGCGCCAGCAGCCCCGAAGCACTGAACACTGAAGCTTTCTTT. Protein sequence: CASSPEALNTEAFF.

This clonotype was observed at least ten times. The chain links TRBV5-1 to TRBJ2-2; D possibly matches TRBD1 or TRBD2 (5 bases each). V lost 7 bases and J 7 bases, leaving 17 bases between the germline ends. Per germline, CDR1 SGHRS and CDR2 YFSETQ. The CDR3 loop spans 14 amino acids. CDR3 nucleotide sequence: TGCGCCAGCCGTCTAGGGACCGACCTCGGGGAGCTGTTTTTT. This gives the protein CASRLGTDLGELFF. The variable domain in full, with the rest retrieved from reference TRBV5-1 and TRBJ2-2, is KAGVTQTPRYLIKTRGQQVTLSCSPISGHRSVSWYQQTPGQGLQFLFEYFSETQRNKGNFPGRFSGRQFSNSRSEMNVSTLELGDSALYLCASRLGTDLGELFFGEGSRLTVL.

This clonotype was seen ten or more times. V usage is TRBV19 and J usage is TRBJ2-3, with unresolved D. The V end was cut by 6 bases, the J end by 1 base, with 14 bases between. CDR3 size: 15 residues. Germline CDR1 is LNHDA and CDR2 is SQIVND (reference sequence). The CDR3 DNA reads TGTGCCAGTAGCCCCGGACCCTCGGGCACAGATACGCAGTATTTT. Its translation: CASSPGPSGTDTQYF.

This clonotype has just a few counts. This chain links TRBV7-9 with TRBJ2-1; the match to TRBD2 covers 8 bases. This CDR3 has 15 amino acids. The germline V gene has CDR1 SEHNR and CDR2 FQNEAQ (reference sequence). Trimming removed 2 bases from V and 3 bases from J; junction bases left unmatched: 3. CDR3 sequence: CASSLSAGVYNEQFF. CDR3 sequence (DNA): TGTGCCAGCAGCTTATCAGCGGGGGTCTACAATGAGCAGTTCTTC. Full variable domain (missing parts from reference TRBV7-9 and TRBJ2-1): DTGVSQNPRHKITKRGQNVTFRCDPISEHNRLYWYRQTLGQGPEFLTYFQNEAQLEKSRLLSDRFSAERPKGSFSTLEIQRTEQGDSAMYLCASSLSAGVYNEQFFGPGTRLTVL.

This clonotype came up a few times. The chain uses TRBV11-3 and TRBJ1-1; TRBD1 might be the D (5 bases). Germline V gene data show CDR1 as SGHNT and CDR2 as YENEEA. Trimming left V 5 bases short and J 1 base short, with 14 bases between. The CDR3 has 15 amino acids. The CDR3, as DNA: TGTGCCAGCAGCCGCTCCGGGGGAGAGAACACTGAAGCTTTCTTT. It yields the protein CASSRSGGENTEAFF.

The sample holds many counts of this clonotype. The V gene is TRBV5-6, the J gene TRBJ2-7; D unclear. This CDR3 has 14 amino acids. V dropped 4 bases and J dropped 0 bases, with 11 bases sitting between them. Germline CDR1 SGHDT, CDR2 YYEEEE. CDR3 sequence reads: CASSPKGFSYEQYF. CDR3 in DNA: TGTGCCAGCAGCCCGAAAGGGTTCTCCTACGAGCAGTACTTC.